This T cell receptor beta chain was found in a study of OX40 agonist ivuxolimab in advanced cancers. The table came from immunoSEQ multiplex PCR; TCRdb's copy has only in-frame clones and leaves some out. The sample comprises 7,000 to 7,500 clones, around 86% of which are singletons, and about 73% rests with the top ten. Anyone with autoimmune disease history or systemic immunosuppression was excluded. The CDR3 loop spans 13 amino acids. CDR1 and CDR2 from the germline V gene are SGHAT and FQNNGV. V was pared by 1 base and J by 2 bases, with 5 bases between. Sequencing was performed on CD4+ or CD8+ T cells sorted from blood, taken in a trial of the OX40 agonist ivuxolimab. The rearrangement joins TRBV11-2 to TRBJ1-2, with no clear D. The sequence was collected from an adult with an advanced solid tumor such as melanoma, head and neck, liver or kidney cancer. CDR3: CASSLAQNYGYTF. CDR3 bases: TGTGCCAGCAGCTTAGCACAGAACTATGGCTACACCTTC. Drawing the rest from reference TRBV11-2 and TRBJ1-2, the complete variable domain is EAGVAQSPRYKIIEKRQSVAFWCNPISGHATLYWYQQILGQGPKLLIQFQNNGVVDDSQLPKDRFSAERLKGVDSTLKIQPAKLEDSAVYLCASSLAQNYGYTFGSGTRLTVV.